The rows below give T cell receptor beta chains drawn from one sample of a study of blood T cell repertoires in COVID-19. Assay: immunoSEQ multiplex PCR; the TCRdb copy retains only in-frame clones and omits some. The data show 150,000 to 200,000 clones, about 88% seen once. Source material: PBMCs or T cells enriched from blood (not recorded which). The source of these receptors is a woman aged 40 to 50 in a cohort exposed to, infected with or recovered from COVID-19 (not recorded which). Each CDR3 is given with its conserved first and last residue. The D gene is left open where the match is weak. The size of a clone is reported for some rows only, either as once, few or many, or as a class for expanded clones.

J gene	CDR3 length	clone size	D gene	V gene	CDR3 DNA	CDR3 protein
TRBJ1-1	16	.	.	TRBV19	TGTGCCAGTAGTGTCTACCGACGGAGGCTGAACACTGAAGCTTTCTTT	CASSVYRRRLNTEAFF
TRBJ2-1	17	.	TRBD1	TRBV7-9	TGTGCCAGCAGCTCCGAGGAATACAGGGGGAACTACAATGAGCAGTTCTTC	CASSSEEYRGNYNEQFF
TRBJ2-7	15	.	.	TRBV5-6	TGTGCCAGCAGCCCAGGGATAGCCAGCTCCTACGAGCAGTACTTC	CASSPGIASSYEQYF
TRBJ2-5	15	.	TRBD2	TRBV7-9	TGTGCCAGCAGCCTGAGCGGGGGGCTCCAAGAGACCCAGTACTTC	CASSLSGGLQETQYF
TRBJ2-3	15	.	TRBD2	TRBV11-2	TGTGCCAGCAGCCGGGGGGACTTTCGCACAGATACGCAGTATTTT	CASSRGDFRTDTQYF
TRBJ1-1	14	few	TRBD1	TRBV6-1	TGTGCCAGCAGTACAGGGGGGATGAACACTGAAGCTTTCTTT	CASSTGGMNTEAFF
TRBJ2-2	15	.	TRBD2	TRBV5-5	TGTGCCAGCAGCTCCATTGGACTAGACACCGGGGAGCTGTTTTTT	CASSSIGLDTGELFF
TRBJ2-3	16	few	.	TRBV3-1/TRBV3-2	TGTGCCAGCAGCCAAGAGGGTGGCGGGACCACAGATACGCAGTATTTT	CASSQEGGGTTDTQYF
TRBJ1-1	15	.	.	TRBV9	TGTGCCAGCAGCCTAAGGGGGGGGCCCAACACTGAAGCTTTCTTT	CASSLRGGPNTEAFF
TRBJ1-1	15	few	TRBD1	TRBV7-9	TGTGCCAGCAGCAAAACGACAGGGGAGAACACTGAAGCTTTCTTT	CASSKTTGENTEAFF
TRBJ2-2	16	.	TRBD2	TRBV24-1	TGTGCCACCCGTGGACTAGCGGGATCCAACACCGGGGAGCTGTTTTTT	CATRGLAGSNTGELFF
TRBJ2-1	14	.	TRBD2	TRBV19	TGTGCCAGTAGTACTAGCGGGAGTTTAAATGAGCAGTTCTTC	CASSTSGSLNEQFF
TRBJ2-5	17	.	TRBD1	TRBV7-8	TGTGCCAGCAGCAGAAACTCCGGGACAGGGGGCAGAGAGACCCAGTACTTC	CASSRNSGTGGRETQYF
TRBJ2-2	19	.	.	TRBV11-2	TGTGCCAGCAGCTCCAGAACATCCCTCAGGGTTGGAAAGGGCGGGGAGCTGTTTTTT	CASSSRTSLRVGKGGELFF
TRBJ1-1	15	.	.	TRBV2	TGTGCCAGCAGTGAAGCAGTCCCGGGGTACACTGAAGCTTTCTTT	CASSEAVPGYTEAFF
TRBJ1-2	13	.	.	TRBV5-5	TGTGCCAGCAGGTTACAGGGCTCCTATGGCTACACCTTC	CASRLQGSYGYTF
TRBJ1-1	14	.	.	TRBV19	TGTGCCAGTAGTATAACAGGGACCCAAACTGAAGCTTTCTTT	CASSITGTQTEAFF
TRBJ2-1	15	.	.	TRBV27	TGTGCCAGCAGTTTAGGACCGACTAACTACAATGAGCAGTTCTTC	CASSLGPTNYNEQFF
TRBJ1-6	11	.	.	TRBV23-1	TGCGCCAGCAGGGCTAATTCACCCCTCCACTTT	CASRANSPLHF
TRBJ2-2	13	.	.	TRBV5-1	TGCGCCAGCAGCGTGTGGGAGACCGGGGAGCTGTTTTTT	CASSVWETGELFF
TRBJ2-1	20	.	TRBD2	TRBV6-2/TRBV6-3	TGTGCCAGCAGTTGGCCCGGACTAGCGGGAGGGAGAAGCTCCTACAATGAGCAGTTCTTC	CASSWPGLAGGRSSYNEQFF
TRBJ1-1	14	.	.	TRBV3-1/TRBV3-2	TGTGCCAGCAGCTTGACAGGCGGGAGCACTGAAGCTTTCTTT	CASSLTGGSTEAFF
TRBJ2-1	15	.	.	TRBV5-4	TGTGCCAGCAGGAGGGGGGGTGGAACCTACAATGAGCAGTTCTTC	CASRRGGGTYNEQFF
TRBJ2-7	13	.	.	TRBV6-2/TRBV6-3	TGTGCCAGCAGTTACTCGGCTAGCTACGAGCAGTACTTC	CASSYSASYEQYF
TRBJ1-6	16	.	TRBD1	TRBV19	TGTGCCAGTAGTATGCCGGGACAGGACTATAATTCACCCCTCCACTTT	CASSMPGQDYNSPLHF
TRBJ2-2	14	.	.	TRBV7-9	TGTGCCAGCAGCTTATTCAGCGGAACCGGGGAGCTGTTTTTT	CASSLFSGTGELFF
TRBJ2-3	16	.	TRBD1	TRBV9	TGTGCCAGCAGCGCCTGGACAGGGCTAGGCACAGATACGCAGTATTTT	CASSAWTGLGTDTQYF
TRBJ1-6	14	.	.	TRBV5-5	TGTGCCAGCAGCTTGGCCGCAGAAAATTCACCCCTCCACTTT	CASSLAAENSPLHF
TRBJ2-2	14	.	TRBD1	TRBV19	TGTGCCAGTAGTATCTACAGGGGGACCGGGGAGCTGTTTTTT	CASSIYRGTGELFF
TRBJ1-4	15	.	.	TRBV6-5	TGTGCCAGCAGTTACTTCGGGGAGACTAATGAAAAACTGTTTTTT	CASSYFGETNEKLFF
TRBJ1-2	17	.	TRBD1	TRBV28	TGTGCCAGCACTCACCCACTGACTCGGGACAGGGGATATGGCTACACCTTC	CASTHPLTRDRGYGYTF
TRBJ1-3	17	.	.	TRBV24-1	TGTGCCACCAGTGATGGGGGAAAGACAGGCTCCAGGAACACCATATATTTT	CATSDGGKTGSRNTIYF
TRBJ2-7	15	.	.	TRBV3-1/TRBV3-2	TGTGCCAGCAGCCAAGCCCCGGTCCGAGGGTACGAGCAGTACTTC	CASSQAPVRGYEQYF
TRBJ2-1	13	.	.	TRBV12-3/TRBV12-4	TGTGCCAGCAGTGCCTTACGGTACAATGAGCAGTTCTTC	CASSALRYNEQFF
TRBJ2-7	13	.	.	TRBV6-1	TGTGCCAGCAGTGAAACGGTCTCCTACGAGCAGTACTTC	CASSETVSYEQYF
TRBJ1-5	17	.	TRBD1	TRBV19	TGTGCCAGTAGTGTTCTCTTAGGGACAGGGGGCAATCAGCCCCAGCATTTT	CASSVLLGTGGNQPQHF
TRBJ2-3	17	once	TRBD2	TRBV5-1	TGCGCCAGCAGCTTGGAACTAGCGGGGGGCCGCACAGATACGCAGTATTTT	CASSLELAGGRTDTQYF
TRBJ1-4	18	.	TRBD1	TRBV6-4	TGTGCCAGCAGTACCAAGGGGGACAGGGGTTTTGCTAATGAAAAACTGTTTTTT	CASSTKGDRGFANEKLFF
TRBJ2-4	14	.	TRBD1	TRBV5-1	TGCGCCAGCAGCTTGAGACAGGGAAGTAACATTCAGTACTTC	CASSLRQGSNIQYF
TRBJ1-5	21	.	.	TRBV9	TGTGCCAGCAGCGTAGATCGGCTCTGGAGGCCTGGGAAAGGTTCCAATCAGCCCCAGCATTTT	CASSVDRLWRPGKGSNQPQHF
TRBJ1-2	14	.	TRBD1	TRBV15	TGTGCCACCAGTAGCCGAGGACAGGGGGTTGGCTACACCTTC	CATSSRGQGVGYTF
TRBJ2-3	18	.	TRBD2	TRBV28	TGTGCCAGCAGTCCCGAAGTGGAGCGGGGGGCTAGCACAGATACGCAGTATTTT	CASSPEVERGASTDTQYF
TRBJ1-5	19	.	TRBD1	TRBV15	TGTGCCACCAGCAGAGATGAACTTACCGGGACAGTGAGGAATCAGCCCCAGCATTTT	CATSRDELTGTVRNQPQHF
TRBJ1-2	15	.	.	TRBV5-1	TGCGCCAGCAGCTTGGACCCTCGCGATAGCTATGGCTACACCTTC	CASSLDPRDSYGYTF
TRBJ2-7	13	.	.	TRBV7-9	TGTGCCAGCAGCTTAGATGGTAGCGCCGAGCAGTACTTC	CASSLDGSAEQYF
TRBJ2-5	14	.	.	TRBV11-3	TGTGCCAGCAGCTCCCAGGGTCTCCAAGAGACCCAGTACTTC	CASSSQGLQETQYF
TRBJ2-1	16	many	TRBD2	TRBV30	TGTGCCTGCCCTCAGGGTAGAGGGACTAGCGGGAAAGAGCAGTTCTTC	CACPQGRGTSGKEQFF
TRBJ2-3	13	.	TRBD2	TRBV6-4	TGTGCCAGCAGCGGGAGGGAGGCAGATACGCAGTATTTT	CASSGREADTQYF
TRBJ2-1	16	.	TRBD2	TRBV11-3	TGTGCCAGCAGCACCCAACTAGCGGGAGATCCCAATGAGCAGTTCTTC	CASSTQLAGDPNEQFF
TRBJ2-5	14	.	TRBD1	TRBV18	TGTGCCAGCTCACCTGGGACAGGGACAGAGACCCAGTACTTC	CASSPGTGTETQYF
TRBJ1-5	13	.	.	TRBV7-7	TGTGCCAGCAGCTCTTCCCCCGGTCAGCCCCAGCATTTT	CASSSSPGQPQHF
TRBJ2-2	16	.	TRBD1	TRBV18	TGTGCCAGCTCACCACGGGACAGGGGTAGCGCCGGGGAGCTGTTTTTT	CASSPRDRGSAGELFF
TRBJ2-1	15	.	TRBD2	TRBV11-2	TGTGCCAGCATCGGCGGGAGTGGCTCCTACAATGAGCAGTTCTTC	CASIGGSGSYNEQFF
TRBJ2-7	15	once	TRBD2	TRBV27	TGTGCCAGCAGTTATACCAGCGGGAGTTCCTACGAGCAGTACTTC	CASSYTSGSSYEQYF
TRBJ2-3	12	.	TRBD2	TRBV29-1	TGCAGCGTTCTAGCGGACACAGATACGCAGTATTTT	CSVLADTDTQYF
TRBJ1-1	16	.	TRBD1	TRBV7-6	TGTGCCAGCAGCCCCCGGGGACAGGGGGCCATCACTGAAGCTTTCTTT	CASSPRGQGAITEAFF
TRBJ1-2	15	few	.	TRBV5-4	TGTGCCAGCAGCTTGAGAGGGGACTGGTTCTATGGCTACACCTTC	CASSLRGDWFYGYTF
TRBJ1-4	15	.	TRBD1	TRBV6-1	TGTGCCAGCAGTGACCTGGACAGGGGGAATGAAAAACTGTTTTTT	CASSDLDRGNEKLFF
TRBJ1-5	16	few	TRBD1	TRBV3-1/TRBV3-2	TGTGCCAGCAGCTCAAGGACAGGCGGGGCCCATCAGCCCCAGCATTTT	CASSSRTGGAHQPQHF